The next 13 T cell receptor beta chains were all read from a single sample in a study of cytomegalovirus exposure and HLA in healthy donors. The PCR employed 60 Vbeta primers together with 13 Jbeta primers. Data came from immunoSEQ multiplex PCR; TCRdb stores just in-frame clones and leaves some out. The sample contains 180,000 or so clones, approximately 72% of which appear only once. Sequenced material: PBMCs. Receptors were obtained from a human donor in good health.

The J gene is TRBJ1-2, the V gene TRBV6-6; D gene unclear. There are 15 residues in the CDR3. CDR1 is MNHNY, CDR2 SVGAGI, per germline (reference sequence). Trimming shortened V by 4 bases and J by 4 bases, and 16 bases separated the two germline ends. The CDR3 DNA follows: TGTGCCAGCAGTTGGCCGGGAGGGTCCAGCTATGGCTACACCTTC. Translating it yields CASSWPGGSSYGYTF.

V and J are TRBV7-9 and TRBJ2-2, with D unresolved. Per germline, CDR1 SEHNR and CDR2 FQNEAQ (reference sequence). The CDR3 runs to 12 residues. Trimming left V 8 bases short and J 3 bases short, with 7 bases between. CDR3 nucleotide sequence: TGTGCCAGCCCAGAAGACACCGGGGAGCTGTTTTTT. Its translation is CASPEDTGELFF. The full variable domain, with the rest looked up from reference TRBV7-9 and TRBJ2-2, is DTGVSQNPRHKITKRGQNVTFRCDPISEHNRLYWYRQTLGQGPEFLTYFQNEAQLEKSRLLSDRFSAERPKGSFSTLEIQRTEQGDSAMYLCASPEDTGELFFGEGSRLTVL.

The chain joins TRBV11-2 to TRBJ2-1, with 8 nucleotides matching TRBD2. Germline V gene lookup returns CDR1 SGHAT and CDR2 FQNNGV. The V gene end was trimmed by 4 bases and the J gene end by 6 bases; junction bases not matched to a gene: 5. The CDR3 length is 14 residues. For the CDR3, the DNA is TGTGCCAGCAGCTCCAGGACTAGCTTCAATGAGCAGTTCTTC. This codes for CASSSRTSFNEQFF.

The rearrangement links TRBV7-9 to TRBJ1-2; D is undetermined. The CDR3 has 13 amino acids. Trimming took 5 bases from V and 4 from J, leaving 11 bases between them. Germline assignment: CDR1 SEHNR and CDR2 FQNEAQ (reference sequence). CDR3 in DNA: TGTGCCAGCAGCCCCTCAGACTTCTATGGCTACACCTTC. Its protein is CASSPSDFYGYTF.

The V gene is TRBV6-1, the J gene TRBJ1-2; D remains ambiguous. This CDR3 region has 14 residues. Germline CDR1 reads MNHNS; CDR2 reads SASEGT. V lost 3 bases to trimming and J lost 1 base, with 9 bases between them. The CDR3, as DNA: TGTGCCAGCAGTGAGACGGGGATTAACTATGGCTACACCTTC. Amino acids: CASSETGINYGYTF.

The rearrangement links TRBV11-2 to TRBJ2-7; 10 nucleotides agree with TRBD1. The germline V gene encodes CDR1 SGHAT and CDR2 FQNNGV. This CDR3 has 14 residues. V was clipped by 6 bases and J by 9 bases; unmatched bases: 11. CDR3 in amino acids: CASRGTGDFGGQYF. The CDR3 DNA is TGTGCCAGCAGAGGGACAGGGGACTTCGGAGGGCAGTACTTC.

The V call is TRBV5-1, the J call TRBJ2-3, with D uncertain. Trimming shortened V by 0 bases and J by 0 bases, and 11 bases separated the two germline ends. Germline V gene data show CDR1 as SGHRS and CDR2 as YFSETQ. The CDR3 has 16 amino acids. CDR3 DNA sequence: TGCGCCAGCAGCTTGGCCGAACATTCAAGCACAGATACGCAGTATTTT. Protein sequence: CASSLAEHSSTDTQYF. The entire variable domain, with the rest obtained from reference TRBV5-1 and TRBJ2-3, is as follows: KAGVTQTPRYLIKTRGQQVTLSCSPISGHRSVSWYQQTPGQGLQFLFEYFSETQRNKGNFPGRFSGRQFSNSRSEMNVSTLELGDSALYLCASSLAEHSSTDTQYFGPGTRLTVL.

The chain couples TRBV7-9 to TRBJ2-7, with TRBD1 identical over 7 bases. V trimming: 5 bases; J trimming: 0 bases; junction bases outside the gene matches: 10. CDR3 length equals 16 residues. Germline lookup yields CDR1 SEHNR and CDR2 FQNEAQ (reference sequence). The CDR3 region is CASSPTSDRASYEQYF. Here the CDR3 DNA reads TGTGCCAGCAGCCCGACCTCCGACAGGGCCTCCTACGAGCAGTACTTC.

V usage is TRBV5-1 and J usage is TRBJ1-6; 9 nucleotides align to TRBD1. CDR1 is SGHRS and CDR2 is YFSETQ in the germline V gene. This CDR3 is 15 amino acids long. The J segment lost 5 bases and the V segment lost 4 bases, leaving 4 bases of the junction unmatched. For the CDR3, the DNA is TGCGCCAGCAGCGTAGGACAGGGGAATAATTCACCCCTCCACTTT. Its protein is CASSVGQGNNSPLHF.

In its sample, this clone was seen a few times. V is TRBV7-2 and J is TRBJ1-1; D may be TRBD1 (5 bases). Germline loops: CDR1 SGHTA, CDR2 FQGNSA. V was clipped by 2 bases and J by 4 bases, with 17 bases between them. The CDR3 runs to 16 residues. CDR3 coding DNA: TGTGCCAGCAGCTTATCCCTTACCTACAGGTTCACTGAAGCTTTCTTT. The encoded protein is CASSLSLTYRFTEAFF.

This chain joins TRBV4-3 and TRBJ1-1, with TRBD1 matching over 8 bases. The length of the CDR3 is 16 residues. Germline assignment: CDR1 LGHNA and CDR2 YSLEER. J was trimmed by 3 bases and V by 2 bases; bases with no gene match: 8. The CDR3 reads CASSQSRTGRDTEAFF. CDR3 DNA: TGCGCCAGCAGCCAATCAAGGACAGGGAGGGACACTGAAGCTTTCTTT.

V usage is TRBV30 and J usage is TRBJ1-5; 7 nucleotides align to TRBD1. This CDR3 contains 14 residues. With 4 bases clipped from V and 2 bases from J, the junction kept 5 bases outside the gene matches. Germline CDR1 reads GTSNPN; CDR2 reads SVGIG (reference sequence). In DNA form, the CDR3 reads TGTGCCTGGAACACAGGGGTGGGCAATCAGCCCCAGCATTTT. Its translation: CAWNTGVGNQPQHF.

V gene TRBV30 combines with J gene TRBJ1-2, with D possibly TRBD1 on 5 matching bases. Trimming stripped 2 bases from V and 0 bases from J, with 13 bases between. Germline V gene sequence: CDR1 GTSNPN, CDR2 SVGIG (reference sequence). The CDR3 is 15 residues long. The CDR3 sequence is CAWSRDRAANYGYTF. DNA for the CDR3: TGTGCCTGGAGTCGAGACAGAGCAGCTAACTATGGCTACACCTTC.